This TCR beta chain came from a study of preoperative IRX-2 immunotherapy in early breast cancer. This table comes from immunoSEQ multiplex PCR, and its TCRdb copy is limited to in-frame clones, with some not included. The sample has roughly 30,000 clones, 75% to 90% seen once. Treatment denoted: preoperative locoregional IRX-2 cytokine immunotherapy. This phase Ib study tested locoregional IRX-2 cytokine immunotherapy given before surgery. The germline V gene has CDR1 SQVTM and CDR2 ANQGSEA. This CDR3 spans 13 amino acids. V was trimmed by 6 bases and J by 5 bases, leaving 14 bases between them. This clonotype was sampled from a human donor with breast cancer. This material consisted of lymph node tissue, taken from a patient treated with IRX-2 immunotherapy. The genes are TRBV29-1 and TRBJ2-1; D gene uncertain. CDR3 sequence (DNA): TGCAGCGTCGCGTGGTGGGGAAACAATGAGCAGTTCTTC. Translating it yields CSVAWWGNNEQFF.